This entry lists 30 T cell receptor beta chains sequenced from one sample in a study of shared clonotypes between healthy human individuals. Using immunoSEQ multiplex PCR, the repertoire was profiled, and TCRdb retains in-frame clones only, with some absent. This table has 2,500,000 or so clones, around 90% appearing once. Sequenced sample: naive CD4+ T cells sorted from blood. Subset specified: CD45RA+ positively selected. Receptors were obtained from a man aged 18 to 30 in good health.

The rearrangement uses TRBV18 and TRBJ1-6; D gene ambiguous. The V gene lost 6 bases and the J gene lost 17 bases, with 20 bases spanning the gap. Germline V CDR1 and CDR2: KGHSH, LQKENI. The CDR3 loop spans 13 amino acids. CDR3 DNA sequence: TGTGCCAGCTCCCAAACTTACCAGATTGGAGTCCACTTT. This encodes CASSQTYQIGVHF.

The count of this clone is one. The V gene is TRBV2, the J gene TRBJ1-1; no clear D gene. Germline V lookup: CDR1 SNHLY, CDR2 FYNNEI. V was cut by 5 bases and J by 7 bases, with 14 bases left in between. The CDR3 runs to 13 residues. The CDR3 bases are TGTGCCAGCAGTTTGACAATTATCGGTGAAGCTTTCTTT. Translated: CASSLTIIGEAFF.

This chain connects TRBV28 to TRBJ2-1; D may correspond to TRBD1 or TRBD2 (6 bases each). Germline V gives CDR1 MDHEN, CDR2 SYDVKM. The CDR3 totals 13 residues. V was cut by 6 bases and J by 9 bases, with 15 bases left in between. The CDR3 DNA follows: TGTGCCAGCAGCACCCCGGGGGCGCGTGAGCAGTTCTTC. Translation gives CASSTPGAREQFF.

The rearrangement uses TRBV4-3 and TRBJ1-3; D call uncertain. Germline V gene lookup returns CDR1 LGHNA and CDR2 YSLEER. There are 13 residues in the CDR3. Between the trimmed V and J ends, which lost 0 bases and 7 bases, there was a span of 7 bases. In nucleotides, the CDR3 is TGCGCCAGCAGCCAAGATAGAAAGAACACCATATATTTT. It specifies CASSQDRKNTIYF.

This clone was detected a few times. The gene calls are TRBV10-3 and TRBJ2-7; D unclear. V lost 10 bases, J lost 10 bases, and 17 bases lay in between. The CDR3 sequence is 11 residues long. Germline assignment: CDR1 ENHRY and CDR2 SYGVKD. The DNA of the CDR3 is TGTGCCACCTCGCCGGATATGGTTCAGTACTTC. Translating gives CATSPDMVQYF.

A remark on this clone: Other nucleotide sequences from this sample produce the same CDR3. The CDR3 DNA is TGTGCCAGCAGCTTAGTTAGGGGTTACGAGCAGTACTTC. The encoded protein is CASSLVRGYEQYF. J is TRBJ2-7 and V is TRBV11-2; possibly TRBD1 for D (5 bases). Germline V gives CDR1 SGHAT, CDR2 FQNNGV. The CDR3 runs 13 residues. Between the trimmed V and J ends, which lost 1 base and 4 bases, there was a span of 8 bases.

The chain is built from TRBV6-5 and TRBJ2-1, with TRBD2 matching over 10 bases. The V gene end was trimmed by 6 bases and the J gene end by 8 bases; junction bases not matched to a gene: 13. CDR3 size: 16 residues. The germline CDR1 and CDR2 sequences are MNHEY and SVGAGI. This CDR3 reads CASSYGLAAALDEQFF. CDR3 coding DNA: TGTGCCAGCAGCTACGGACTAGCGGCCGCCTTAGATGAGCAGTTCTTC.

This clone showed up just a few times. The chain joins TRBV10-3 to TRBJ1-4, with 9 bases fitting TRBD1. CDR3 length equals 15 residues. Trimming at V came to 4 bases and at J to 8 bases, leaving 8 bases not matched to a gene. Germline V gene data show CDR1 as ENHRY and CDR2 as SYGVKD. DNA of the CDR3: TGTGCCATCAGTGCGGGACAGGGAGATGGAGAAAAACTGTTTTTT. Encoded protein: CAISAGQGDGEKLFF.

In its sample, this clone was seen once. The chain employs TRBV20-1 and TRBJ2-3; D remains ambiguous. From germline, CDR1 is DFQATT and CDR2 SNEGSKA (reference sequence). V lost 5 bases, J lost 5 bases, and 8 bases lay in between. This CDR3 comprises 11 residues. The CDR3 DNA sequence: TGCAGTGCTGGACCGGAAGATACGCAGTATTTT. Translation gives CSAGPEDTQYF.

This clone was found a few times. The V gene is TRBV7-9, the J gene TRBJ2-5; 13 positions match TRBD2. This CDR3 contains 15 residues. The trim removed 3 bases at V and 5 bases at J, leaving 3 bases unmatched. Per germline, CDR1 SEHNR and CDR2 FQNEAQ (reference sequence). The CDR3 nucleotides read TGTGCCAGCAGCTTGACTAGCGGGAGGTTTGAGACCCAGTACTTC. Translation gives CASSLTSGRFETQYF.

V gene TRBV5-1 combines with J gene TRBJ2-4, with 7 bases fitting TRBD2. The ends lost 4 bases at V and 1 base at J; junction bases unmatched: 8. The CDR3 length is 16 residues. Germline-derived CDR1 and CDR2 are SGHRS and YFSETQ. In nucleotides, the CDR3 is TGCGCCAGCAGCATTGTCGGGGGGTTGGCCAAAAACATTCAGTACTTC. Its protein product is CASSIVGGLAKNIQYF.

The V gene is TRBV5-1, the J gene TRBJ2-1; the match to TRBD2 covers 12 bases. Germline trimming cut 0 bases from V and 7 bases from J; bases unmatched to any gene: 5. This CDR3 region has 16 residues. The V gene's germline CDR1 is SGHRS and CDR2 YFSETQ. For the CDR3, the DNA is TGCGCCAGCAGCTTGGTCGGGACTAGCGGGTCAAATGAGCAGTTCTTC. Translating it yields CASSLVGTSGSNEQFF.

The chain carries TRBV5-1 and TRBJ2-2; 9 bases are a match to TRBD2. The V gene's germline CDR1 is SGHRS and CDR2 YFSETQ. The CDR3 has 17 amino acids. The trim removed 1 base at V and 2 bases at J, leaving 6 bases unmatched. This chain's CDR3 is CASSLLSSGTNTGELFF. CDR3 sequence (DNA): TGCGCCAGCAGCTTGTTATCTAGCGGGACCAACACCGGGGAGCTGTTTTTT.

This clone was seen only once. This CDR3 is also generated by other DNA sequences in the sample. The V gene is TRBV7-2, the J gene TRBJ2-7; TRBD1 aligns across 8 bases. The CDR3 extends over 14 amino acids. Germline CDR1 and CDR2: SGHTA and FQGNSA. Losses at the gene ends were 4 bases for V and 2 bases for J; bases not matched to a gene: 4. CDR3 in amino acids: CASSSDRGTYEQYF. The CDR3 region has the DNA TGTGCCAGCAGCTCCGACAGGGGTACCTACGAGCAGTACTTC.

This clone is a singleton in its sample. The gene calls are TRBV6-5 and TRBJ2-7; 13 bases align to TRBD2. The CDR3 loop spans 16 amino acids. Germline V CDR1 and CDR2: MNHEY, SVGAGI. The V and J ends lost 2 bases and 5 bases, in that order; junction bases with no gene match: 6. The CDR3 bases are TGTGCCAGCAGTTACACCCTTACTAGCGGGAGGGACGAGCAGTACTTC. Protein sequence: CASSYTLTSGRDEQYF.

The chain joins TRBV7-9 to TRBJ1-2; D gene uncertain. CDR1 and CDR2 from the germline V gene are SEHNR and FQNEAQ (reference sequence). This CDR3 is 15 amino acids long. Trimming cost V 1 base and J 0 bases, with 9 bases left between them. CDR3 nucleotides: TGTGCCAGCAGCTTAGTCCCGGAGTCTAACTATGGCTACACCTTC. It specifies CASSLVPESNYGYTF.

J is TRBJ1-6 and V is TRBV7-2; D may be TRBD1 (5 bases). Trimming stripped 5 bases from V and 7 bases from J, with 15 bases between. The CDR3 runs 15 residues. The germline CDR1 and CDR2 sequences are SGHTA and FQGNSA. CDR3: CASSPRGSENSPLHF. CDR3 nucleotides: TGTGCCAGCAGCCCTAGGGGCTCGGAAAATTCACCCCTCCACTTT.

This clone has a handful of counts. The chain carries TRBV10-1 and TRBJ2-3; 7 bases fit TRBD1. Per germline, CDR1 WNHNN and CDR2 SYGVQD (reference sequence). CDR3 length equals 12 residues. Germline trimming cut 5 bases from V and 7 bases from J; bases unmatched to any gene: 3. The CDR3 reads CASSPTGHTQYF. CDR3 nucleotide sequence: TGCGCCAGCAGTCCGACAGGGCATACGCAGTATTTT.

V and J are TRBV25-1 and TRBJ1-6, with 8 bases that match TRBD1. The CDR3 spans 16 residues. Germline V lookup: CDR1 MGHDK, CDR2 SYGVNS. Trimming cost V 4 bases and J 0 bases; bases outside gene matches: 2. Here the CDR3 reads CASSGQGSSYNSPLHF. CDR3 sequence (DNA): TGTGCCAGCAGTGGACAGGGGAGCTCCTATAATTCACCCCTCCACTTT.

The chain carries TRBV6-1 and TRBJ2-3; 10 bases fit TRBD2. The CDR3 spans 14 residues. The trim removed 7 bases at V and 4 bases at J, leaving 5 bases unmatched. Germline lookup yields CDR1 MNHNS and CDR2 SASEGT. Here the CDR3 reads CASMLAGASDTQYF. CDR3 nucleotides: TGTGCCAGCATGCTAGCGGGGGCGTCAGATACGCAGTATTTT.

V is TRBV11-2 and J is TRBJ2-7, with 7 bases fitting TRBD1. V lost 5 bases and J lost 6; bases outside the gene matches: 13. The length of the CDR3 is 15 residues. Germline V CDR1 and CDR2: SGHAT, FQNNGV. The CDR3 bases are TGTGCCAGCAGCGTTCGACAGGGTACGGCCTCCGAGCAGTACTTC. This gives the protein CASSVRQGTASEQYF.

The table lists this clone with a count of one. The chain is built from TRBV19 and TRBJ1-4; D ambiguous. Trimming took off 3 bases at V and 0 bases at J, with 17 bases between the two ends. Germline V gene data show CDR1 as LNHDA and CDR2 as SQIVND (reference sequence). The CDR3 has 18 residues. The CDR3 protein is CASSIRHLAMATNEKLFF. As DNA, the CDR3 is TGTGCCAGTAGTATTCGTCATCTGGCCATGGCAACTAATGAAAAACTGTTTTTT.

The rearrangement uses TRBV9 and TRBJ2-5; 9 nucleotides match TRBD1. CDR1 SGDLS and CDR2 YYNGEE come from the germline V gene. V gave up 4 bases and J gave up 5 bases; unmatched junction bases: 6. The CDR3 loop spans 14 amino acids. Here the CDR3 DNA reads TGTGCCAGCAGCTATGGACAGGGGACCGAGACCCAGTACTTC. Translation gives CASSYGQGTETQYF.

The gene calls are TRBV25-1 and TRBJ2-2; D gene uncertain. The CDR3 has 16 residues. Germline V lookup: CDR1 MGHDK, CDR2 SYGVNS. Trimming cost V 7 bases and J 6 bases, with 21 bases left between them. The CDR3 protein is CASTTWRLGSAGELFF. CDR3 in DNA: TGTGCCAGCACCACATGGAGATTGGGGTCGGCCGGGGAGCTGTTTTTT.

The CDR3 here is CASSYSKPGTNTEAFF. In DNA form, the CDR3 reads TGTGCCAGCAGTTACTCGAAACCAGGAACCAACACTGAAGCTTTCTTT. V usage is TRBV6-5 and J usage is TRBJ1-1, with unresolved D. The CDR3 runs to 16 residues. V dropped 0 bases and J dropped 2 bases, with 13 bases sitting between them. Germline lookup yields CDR1 MNHEY and CDR2 SVGAGI.

This chain's CDR3 is CASRIGTAQETQYF. CDR3 bases: TGTGCCAGCAGAATAGGGACTGCCCAAGAGACCCAGTACTTC. This chain joins TRBV28 and TRBJ2-5, with a tentative D call TRBD2 (6 bases). CDR3 length: 14 residues. CDR1 MDHEN and CDR2 SYDVKM come from the germline V gene. With 6 bases removed from V and 1 base from J, the gap between germline ends came to 12 bases.

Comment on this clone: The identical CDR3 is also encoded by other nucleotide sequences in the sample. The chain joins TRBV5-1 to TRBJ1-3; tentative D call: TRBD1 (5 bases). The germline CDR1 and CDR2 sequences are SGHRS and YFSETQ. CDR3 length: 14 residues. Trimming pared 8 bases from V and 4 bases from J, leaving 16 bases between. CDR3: CASSSGGTGNTIYF. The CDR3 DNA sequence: TGCGCCAGTTCCTCGGGGGGAACAGGAAACACCATATATTTT.

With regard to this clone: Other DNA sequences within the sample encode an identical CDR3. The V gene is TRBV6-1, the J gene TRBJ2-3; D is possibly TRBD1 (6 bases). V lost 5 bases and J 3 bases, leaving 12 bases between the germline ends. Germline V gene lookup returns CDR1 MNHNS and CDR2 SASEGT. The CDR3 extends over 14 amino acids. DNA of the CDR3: TGTGCCAGCAGTCCTCAGGGGTGGACAGATACGCAGTATTTT. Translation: CASSPQGWTDTQYF.

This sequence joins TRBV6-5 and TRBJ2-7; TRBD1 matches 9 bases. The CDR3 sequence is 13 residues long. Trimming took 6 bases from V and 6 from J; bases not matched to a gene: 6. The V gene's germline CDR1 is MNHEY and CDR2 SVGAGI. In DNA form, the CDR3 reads TGTGCCAGCAGAACGGGACAGGGTGGCGAGCAGTACTTC. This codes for CASRTGQGGEQYF.

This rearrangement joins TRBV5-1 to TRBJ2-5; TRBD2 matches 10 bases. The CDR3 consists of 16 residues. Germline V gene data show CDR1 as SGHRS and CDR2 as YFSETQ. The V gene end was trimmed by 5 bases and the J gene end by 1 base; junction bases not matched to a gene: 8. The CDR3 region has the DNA TGCGCCAGCAGAATGGGTATAGCGGGGGGCCAAGAGACCCAGTACTTC. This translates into CASRMGIAGGQETQYF.